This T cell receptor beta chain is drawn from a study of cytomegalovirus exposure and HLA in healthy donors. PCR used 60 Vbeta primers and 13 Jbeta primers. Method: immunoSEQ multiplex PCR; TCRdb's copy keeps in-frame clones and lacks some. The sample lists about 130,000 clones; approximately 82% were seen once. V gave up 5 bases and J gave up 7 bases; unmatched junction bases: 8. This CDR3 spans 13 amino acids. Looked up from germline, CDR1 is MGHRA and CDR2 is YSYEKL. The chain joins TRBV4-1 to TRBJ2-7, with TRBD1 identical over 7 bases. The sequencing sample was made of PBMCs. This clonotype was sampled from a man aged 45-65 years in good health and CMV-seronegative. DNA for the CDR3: TGCGCCAGCAGCACCAGACAGGGAAGGGAGCAGTACTTC. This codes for CASSTRQGREQYF.